A single sample gave rise to the 16 T cell receptor beta chains below, sequenced in a study of response to subunit inactivated influenza vaccine. TCRdb called the RT-PCR reads again in MiXCR, with one record for every CDR3 protein. Of about 650,000 distinct CDR3 sequences listed, approximately 14% were seen once; the top ten hold approximately 7.6%. This specimen was PBMCs from blood, taken 14 days before vaccination. All receptors come from a man in his forties or fifties who received an inactivated influenza vaccine.

V is TRBV28 and J is TRBJ2-5; 8 bases agree with TRBD2. J gave up 4 bases and V 5 bases, and 9 bases lay outside the gene matches. CDR1 is MDHEN and CDR2 is SYDVKM in the germline V gene. This CDR3 spans 15 amino acids. CDR3 sequence (DNA): TGTGCCAGCAGTCCTCCGGGGGGGACCGGAGAGACCCAGTACTTC. This gives the protein CASSPPGGTGETQYF. Full variable domain (rest looked up from reference TRBV28 and TRBJ2-5): DVKVTQSSRYLVKRTGEKVFLECVQDMDHENMFWYRQDPGLGLRLIYFSYDVKMKEKGDIPEGYSVSREKKERFSLILESASTNQTSMYLCASSPPGGTGETQYFGPGTRLLVL.

This chain uses TRBV2 with TRBJ2-1, with D maybe TRBD2 (5 bases). The CDR3 runs 14 residues. Germline V CDR1 and CDR2: SNHLY, FYNNEI. Trimming removed 6 bases at V and 9 bases at J, with 18 bases between. DNA for the CDR3: TGTGCCAGCAGGCCGGAGCGAAGCGGTCCTGAGCAGTTCTTC. This encodes CASRPERSGPEQFF.

This clonotype was counted ten times or more. This sequence joins TRBV7-9 and TRBJ2-1; D unclear. The CDR3 totals 13 residues. Deletions cut 3 bases from V and 9 bases from J, with 12 bases between. Germline values: CDR1 SEHNR, CDR2 FQNEAQ (reference sequence). This chain's CDR3 is CASSFGSWSEQFF. The CDR3 region has the DNA TGTGCCAGCAGCTTTGGTAGCTGGAGTGAGCAGTTCTTC.

The chain is built from TRBV5-1 and TRBJ2-7, with TRBD2 matching 7 bases. Trimming removed 0 bases from V and 5 bases from J; junction bases left unmatched: 8. The CDR3 is made up of 15 amino acids. Germline V gives CDR1 SGHRS, CDR2 YFSETQ. In DNA form, the CDR3 reads TGCGCCAGCAGCTTGGAATGGCGGGAGAGAAACGAGCAGTACTTC. It translates to CASSLEWRERNEQYF.

The chain couples TRBV7-9 to TRBJ2-1; 10 bases fit TRBD2. Germline assignment: CDR1 SEHNR and CDR2 FQNEAQ (reference sequence). V lost 6 bases, J lost 5 bases, and 10 bases stayed unmatched. The CDR3 extends over 16 amino acids. CDR3 sequence (DNA): TGTGCCAGCAGTCAACTAGCGGGACGTCTAAACAATGAGCAGTTCTTC. This sequence encodes CASSQLAGRLNNEQFF.

With respect to this clonotype: A read error may account for a junction end that differs from germline. The chain joins TRBV9 to TRBJ2-3; 8 positions agree with TRBD2. The CDR3 totals 14 residues. Germline V lookup: CDR1 SGDLS, CDR2 YYNGEE. The DNA for the CDR3 is TGTACCAGCAGCGGGGGCGTTTCGCCAGATACGCAGTATTTT. It codes for CTSSGGVSPDTQYF.

This clonotype was counted only a few times. This chain joins TRBV28 and TRBJ2-3, with D possibly matching TRBD2 (5 bases). CDR1 and CDR2 from the germline V gene are MDHEN and SYDVKM. The CDR3 covers 14 residues. V was pared by 9 bases and J by 0 bases, with 13 bases between. CDR3 DNA sequence: TGTGCCAGTAAACTTAGCGATAGCACAGATACGCAGTATTTT. Translating it yields CASKLSDSTDTQYF.

This clonotype was seen a few times. The chain is built from TRBV4-1 and TRBJ2-4; D tentatively reads TRBD1 or TRBD2 (6 bases each). V lost 1 base, J lost 5 bases, and 12 bases lay in between. The CDR3 runs 15 residues. From germline, CDR1 is MGHRA and CDR2 YSYEKL. The CDR3 loop reads CASSQGRDKENIQYF. CDR3 nucleotides: TGCGCCAGCAGCCAAGGGCGGGACAAGGAAAACATTCAGTACTTC.

This clonotype was counted at least ten times. The V and J genes are TRBV3-1 and TRBJ2-4, with a weak D call TRBD2 (5 bases). The CDR3 loop spans 13 amino acids. V dropped 4 bases and J dropped 2 bases, with 6 bases sitting between them. The V gene's germline CDR1 is LGHDT and CDR2 YNNKEL (reference sequence). The CDR3 protein is CASSPGTKNIQYF. In DNA, the CDR3 is TGTGCCAGCAGCCCCGGGACCAAAAACATTCAGTACTTC. Full variable domain (missing parts from reference TRBV3-1 and TRBJ2-4): DTAVSQTPKYLVTQMGNDKSIKCEQNLGHDTMYWYKQDSKKFLKIMFSYNNKELIINETVPNRFSPKSPDKAHLNLHINSLELGDSAVYFCASSPGTKNIQYFGAGTRLSVL.

This clonotype was seen repeatedly, ten times or more. CDR3 sequence (DNA): TGTGCCAGCTCACCACCTGGCGGGAGGCTCGAGCAGTACTTC. It translates to CASSPPGGRLEQYF. The rearrangement links TRBV18 to TRBJ2-7; 8 bases align to TRBD2. This CDR3 has 14 amino acids. V gave up 0 bases and J gave up 6 bases; unmatched junction bases: 4. The V gene's germline CDR1 is KGHSH and CDR2 LQKENI.

This clonotype occurred a few times. The chain combines TRBV27 with TRBJ2-5; D remains ambiguous. V gave up 3 bases and J gave up 2 bases, with 13 bases separating them. The length of the CDR3 is 15 residues. CDR1 and CDR2 (germline): MNHEY, SMNVEV (reference sequence). The CDR3 DNA reads TGTGCCAGCAGTTTGAGGCGGCCGGTGCAAGAGACCCAGTACTTC. Translating it yields CASSLRRPVQETQYF.

This clonotype was detected ten times or more. The J gene is TRBJ2-5, the V gene TRBV20-1; 9 bases map to TRBD2. The length of the CDR3 is 13 residues. The V segment lost 7 bases and the J segment 5 bases; nucleotides outside the gene matches: 8. Germline V CDR1 and CDR2: DFQATT, SNEGSKA (reference sequence). Here the CDR3 reads CSGIEAGGETQYF. In nucleotides, the CDR3 is TGCAGTGGGATTGAGGCGGGGGGGGAGACCCAGTACTTC.

V and J are TRBV12-3 or TRBV12-4 and TRBJ2-1, with 12 bases identical to TRBD2. V trimming: 10 bases; J trimming: 4 bases; junction bases outside the gene matches: 8. This CDR3 contains 15 residues. The DNA of the CDR3 is TGTGCCATCGAGACTAGCGGGGGTGGTTACAATGAGCAGTTCTTC. Amino acids: CAIETSGGGYNEQFF.

In this sample, this clonotype turned up many times. This sequence joins TRBV7-2 and TRBJ1-1; D remains unclear. The germline V gene has CDR1 SGHTA and CDR2 FQGNSA. The CDR3 length is 11 residues. Trimming stripped 6 bases from V and 3 bases from J, with 5 bases between. The CDR3: CASSLDTEAFF. CDR3 coding DNA: TGTGCCAGCAGTTTGGACACTGAAGCTTTCTTT. The variable domain in full, with the rest retrieved from reference TRBV7-2 and TRBJ1-1, is GAGVSQSPSNKVTEKGKDVELRCDPISGHTALYWYRQSLGQGLEFLIYFQGNSAPDKSGLPSDRFSAERTGGSVSTLTIQRTQQEDSAVYLCASSLDTEAFFGQGTRLTVV.

The gene calls are TRBV7-9 and TRBJ2-4; 7 bases are shared with TRBD1. V shed 3 bases and J 1 base; nucleotides not matched to a gene: 6. CDR1 and CDR2 (germline): SEHNR, FQNEAQ (reference sequence). The CDR3 runs 16 residues. CDR3 residues: CASSFWTGRAKNIQYF. For the CDR3, the DNA is TGTGCCAGCAGCTTCTGGACAGGTCGGGCCAAAAACATTCAGTACTTC.

Only a few counts were recorded for this clonotype. The chain uses TRBV27 and TRBJ2-7, with 7 bases lining up with TRBD2. V was pared by 6 bases and J by 2 bases, with 7 bases of the junction left unmatched. This CDR3 has 14 residues. Germline CDR1 reads MNHEY; CDR2 reads SMNVEV (reference sequence). The CDR3 sequence: CASSYRGSAYEQYF. DNA of the CDR3: TGTGCCAGCAGCTACCGCGGGAGTGCCTACGAGCAGTACTTC.